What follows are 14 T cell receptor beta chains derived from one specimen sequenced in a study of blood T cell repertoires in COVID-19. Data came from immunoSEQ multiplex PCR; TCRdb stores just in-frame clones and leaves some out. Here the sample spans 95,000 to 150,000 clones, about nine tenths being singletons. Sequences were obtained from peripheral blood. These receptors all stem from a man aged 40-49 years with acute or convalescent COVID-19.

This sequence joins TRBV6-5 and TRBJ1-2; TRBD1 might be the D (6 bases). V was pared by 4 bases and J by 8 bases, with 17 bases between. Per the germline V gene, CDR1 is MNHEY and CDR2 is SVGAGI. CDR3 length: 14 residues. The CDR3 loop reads CASSSGGGEGGYTF. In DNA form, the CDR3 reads TGTGCCAGCAGTTCCGGAGGGGGGGAAGGCGGCTACACCTTC.

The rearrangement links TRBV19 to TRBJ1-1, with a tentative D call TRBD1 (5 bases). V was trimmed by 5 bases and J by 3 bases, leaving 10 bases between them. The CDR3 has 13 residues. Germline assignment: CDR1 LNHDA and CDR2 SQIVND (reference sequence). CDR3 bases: TGTGCCAGTAGTCAACGGGGGGACACTGAAGCTTTCTTT. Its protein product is CASSQRGDTEAFF.

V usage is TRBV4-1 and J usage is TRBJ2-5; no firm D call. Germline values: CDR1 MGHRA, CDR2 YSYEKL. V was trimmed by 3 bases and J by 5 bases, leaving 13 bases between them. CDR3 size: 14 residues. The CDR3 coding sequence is TGCGCCAGCAGCCAGGCGGTACTACGGGAGACCCAGTACTTC. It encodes CASSQAVLRETQYF.

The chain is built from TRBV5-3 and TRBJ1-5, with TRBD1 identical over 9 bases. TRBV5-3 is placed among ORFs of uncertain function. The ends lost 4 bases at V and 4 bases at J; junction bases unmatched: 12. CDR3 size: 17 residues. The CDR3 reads CARSPIKGQGLNQPQHF. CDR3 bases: TGTGCCAGAAGCCCCATCAAGGGACAGGGATTGAATCAGCCCCAGCATTTT.

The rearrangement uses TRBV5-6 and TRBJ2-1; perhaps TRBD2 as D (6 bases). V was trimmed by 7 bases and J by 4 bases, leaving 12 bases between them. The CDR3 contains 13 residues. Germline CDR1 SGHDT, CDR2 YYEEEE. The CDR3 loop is CASGTLRYNEQFF. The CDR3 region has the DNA TGTGCCAGCGGGACTTTACGATACAATGAGCAGTTCTTC.

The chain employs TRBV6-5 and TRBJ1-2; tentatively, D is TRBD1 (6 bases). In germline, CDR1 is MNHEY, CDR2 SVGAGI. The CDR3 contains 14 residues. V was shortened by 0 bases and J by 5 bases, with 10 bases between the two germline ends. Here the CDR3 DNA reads TGTGCCAGCAGTTACTCAACGGACAGATATGGCTACACCTTC. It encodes CASSYSTDRYGYTF.

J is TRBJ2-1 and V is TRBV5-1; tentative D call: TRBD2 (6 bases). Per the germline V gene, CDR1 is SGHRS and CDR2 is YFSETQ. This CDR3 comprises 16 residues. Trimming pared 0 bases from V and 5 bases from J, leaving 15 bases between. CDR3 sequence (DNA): TGCGCCAGCAGCTTGGAGAGCCTAGCGAGAGACAATGAGCAGTTCTTC. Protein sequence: CASSLESLARDNEQFF.

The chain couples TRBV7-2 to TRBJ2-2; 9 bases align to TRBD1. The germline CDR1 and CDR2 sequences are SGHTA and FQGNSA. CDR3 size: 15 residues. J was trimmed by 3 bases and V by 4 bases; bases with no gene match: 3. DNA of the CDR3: TGTGCCAGCAGCTCGAACAGGGGGCACACCGGGGAGCTGTTTTTT. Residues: CASSSNRGHTGELFF.

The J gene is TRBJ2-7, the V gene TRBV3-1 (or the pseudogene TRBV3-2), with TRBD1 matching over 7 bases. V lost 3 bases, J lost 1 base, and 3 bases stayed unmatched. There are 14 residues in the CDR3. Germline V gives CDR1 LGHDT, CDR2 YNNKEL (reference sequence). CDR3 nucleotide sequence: TGTGCCAGCAGCCAGGGGGACAGATCCTACGAGCAGTACTTC. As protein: CASSQGDRSYEQYF.

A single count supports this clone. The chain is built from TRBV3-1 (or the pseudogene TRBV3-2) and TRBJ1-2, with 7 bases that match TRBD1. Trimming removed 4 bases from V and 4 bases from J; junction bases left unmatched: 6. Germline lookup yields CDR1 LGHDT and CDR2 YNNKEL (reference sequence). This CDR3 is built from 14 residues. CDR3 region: CASSRARGAYGYTF. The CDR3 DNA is TGTGCCAGCAGCCGGGCCAGGGGGGCCTATGGCTACACCTTC.

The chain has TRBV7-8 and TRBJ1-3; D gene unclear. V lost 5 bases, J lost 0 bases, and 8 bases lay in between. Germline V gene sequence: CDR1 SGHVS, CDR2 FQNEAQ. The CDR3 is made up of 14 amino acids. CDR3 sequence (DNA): TGTGCCAGCAGCGGGCAGAACTCTGGAAACACCATATATTTT. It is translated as CASSGQNSGNTIYF.

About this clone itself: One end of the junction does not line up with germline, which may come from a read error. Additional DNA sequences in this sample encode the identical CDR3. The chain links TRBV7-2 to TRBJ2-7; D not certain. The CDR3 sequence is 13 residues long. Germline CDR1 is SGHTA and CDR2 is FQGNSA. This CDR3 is CASRETYSYEQYF. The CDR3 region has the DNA TGTGCCAGCAGAGAGACATATTCCTACGAGCAGTATTTC. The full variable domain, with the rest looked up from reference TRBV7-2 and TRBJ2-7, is GAGVSQSPSNKVTEKGKDVELRCDPISGHTALYWYRQSLGQGLEFLIYFQGNSAPDKSGLPSDRFSAERTGGSVSTLTIQRTQQEDSAVYLCASRETYSYEQYFGPGTRLTVT.

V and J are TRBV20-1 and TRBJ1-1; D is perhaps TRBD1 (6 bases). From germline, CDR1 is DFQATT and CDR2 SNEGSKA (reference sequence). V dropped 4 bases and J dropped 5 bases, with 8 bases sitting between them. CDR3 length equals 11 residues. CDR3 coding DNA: TGCAGTGCTAAAACAGGGACTGAAGCTTTCTTT. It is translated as CSAKTGTEAFF.

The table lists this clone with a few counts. CDR3 sequence (DNA): TGTGCCAGCAGTTTATCGTGGCGAGCAGGGATCACTGAAGCTTTCTTT. Protein: CASSLSWRAGITEAFF. The chain carries TRBV27 and TRBJ1-1, with a tentative D call TRBD1 (5 bases). The V gene's germline CDR1 is MNHEY and CDR2 SMNVEV (reference sequence). This CDR3 comprises 16 residues. V was shortened by 0 bases and J by 4 bases, with 15 bases between the two germline ends.